This TCR beta chain was sequenced in a study of control samples from healthy donors and cancer patients. The CDR3 has 16 amino acids. Trimming removed 3 bases at V and 1 base at J, with 13 bases between. Per germline, CDR1 SEHNR and CDR2 FQNEAQ (reference sequence). Method: immunoSEQ multiplex PCR; TCRdb's copy keeps in-frame clones and lacks some. The repertoire consists of 70,000 or so clones, with roughly 90% occurring once and the leading ten covering under 20%. This chain connects TRBV7-9 to TRBJ2-1; either TRBD1 or TRBD2 may supply D (5 bases each). Sequencing was performed on PBMCs. This receptor was taken from a man aged 55 to 70 with lung cancer. CDR3 protein: CASSFMRGQSYNEQFF. The CDR3 DNA follows: TGTGCCAGCAGCTTCATGAGGGGTCAATCCTACAATGAGCAGTTCTTC.